This is a list of T cell receptor beta chains from one sample in a study of blood T cell repertoires in COVID-19. Sequencing was performed with immunoSEQ multiplex PCR; in TCRdb, only in-frame clones are kept and a portion is missing. Found here are more than 300,000 clones, 85% to 90% of them singletons; the top ten hold about 4.6%. The specimen was PBMCs or T cells enriched from blood (not recorded which). Source of these receptors: a man aged 25 to 40 who had recovered from COVID-19. Both conserved end residues are part of each CDR3. D genes are given only for firm matches. Size tells how often a clone was seen (once, few, many) or the class of an expanded clone, and some rows leave it out.

j_gene: TRBJ1-1
abundance: .
v_gene: TRBV11-2
d_gene: .
CDR3aa: CASSLGGNTEAFF
CDR3nt: TGTGCCAGCAGCTTAGGCGGAAACACTGAAGCTTTCTTT

j_gene: TRBJ1-2
abundance: .
v_gene: TRBV7-9
d_gene: .
CDR3aa: CASSFEHPGIYGYTF
CDR3nt: TGTGCCAGCAGCTTTGAGCATCCAGGCATCTATGGCTACACCTTC

j_gene: TRBJ1-5
abundance: .
v_gene: TRBV18
d_gene: TRBD1
CDR3aa: CASSRQGSNQPQHF
CDR3nt: TGTGCCAGCTCGCGACAGGGGTCCAATCAGCCCCAGCATTTT

j_gene: TRBJ1-4
abundance: .
v_gene: TRBV2
d_gene: .
CDR3aa: CASSEAPGRSLTTNEKLFF
CDR3nt: TGTGCCAGCAGTGAAGCCCCCGGGAGGAGCCTAACAACTAATGAAAAACTGTTTTTT

j_gene: TRBJ2-1
abundance: .
v_gene: TRBV5-1
d_gene: TRBD2
CDR3aa: CASSVRLAGGANEQFF
CDR3nt: TGCGCCAGCAGCGTACGACTAGCGGGAGGGGCCAATGAGCAGTTCTTC

j_gene: TRBJ2-7
abundance: .
v_gene: TRBV2
d_gene: TRBD2
CDR3aa: CASSVGGGTYEQYF
CDR3nt: TGTGCCAGCAGTGTTGGCGGGGGAACCTACGAGCAGTACTTC

j_gene: TRBJ2-2
abundance: .
v_gene: TRBV9
d_gene: .
CDR3aa: CASSAVAGANTGELFF
CDR3nt: TGTGCCAGCAGCGCCGTGGCGGGGGCTAACACCGGGGAGCTGTTTTTT

j_gene: TRBJ2-5
abundance: .
v_gene: TRBV5-1
d_gene: .
CDR3aa: CASSSSGGQETQYF
CDR3nt: TGCGCCAGCAGCTCCTCTGGCGGCCAAGAGACCCAGTACTTC

j_gene: TRBJ1-1
abundance: .
v_gene: TRBV19
d_gene: .
CDR3aa: CASSISPNTEAFF
CDR3nt: TGTGCCAGTAGTATAAGCCCGAACACTGAAGCTTTCTTT

j_gene: TRBJ1-2
abundance: once
v_gene: TRBV3-1/TRBV3-2
d_gene: .
CDR3aa: CASSQSTGHLDGYTF
CDR3nt: TGTGCCAGCAGCCAGTCCACCGGACATCTGGACGGCTACACCTTC

j_gene: TRBJ2-3
abundance: .
v_gene: TRBV7-6
d_gene: TRBD1
CDR3aa: CASSPTGVDTQYF
CDR3nt: TGTGCCAGCAGCCCCACAGGGGTAGATACGCAGTATTTT

j_gene: TRBJ1-1
abundance: once
v_gene: TRBV7-9
d_gene: .
CDR3aa: CASSRQGQATEAFF
CDR3nt: TGTGCCAGCAGCCGTCAGGGGCAGGCCACTGAAGCTTTCTTT

j_gene: TRBJ1-5
abundance: .
v_gene: TRBV18
d_gene: .
CDR3aa: CASASGGGERNQPQHF
CDR3nt: TGTGCCAGCGCCTCCGGGGGAGGTGAGCGCAATCAGCCCCAGCATTTT

j_gene: TRBJ1-1
abundance: .
v_gene: TRBV9
d_gene: .
CDR3aa: CASSVASNTEAFF
CDR3nt: TGTGCCAGCAGCGTAGCTAGTAACACTGAAGCTTTCTTT

j_gene: TRBJ2-3
abundance: .
v_gene: TRBV11-3
d_gene: TRBD2
CDR3aa: CASSLEGGRNTDTQYF
CDR3nt: TGTGCCAGCAGCTTAGAAGGCGGGAGGAACACAGATACGCAGTATTTT

j_gene: TRBJ1-1
abundance: .
v_gene: TRBV5-4
d_gene: .
CDR3aa: CASRKGGGMEAFF
CDR3nt: TGTGCCAGCAGAAAGGGGGGGGGCATGGAAGCTTTCTTT

j_gene: TRBJ2-1
abundance: .
v_gene: TRBV27
d_gene: TRBD1
CDR3aa: CASSQLRGYNEQFF
CDR3nt: TGTGCCAGCAGTCAACTCAGGGGGTACAATGAGCAGTTCTTC

j_gene: TRBJ1-6
abundance: .
v_gene: TRBV6-5
d_gene: .
CDR3aa: CASSPSGYNSPLHF
CDR3nt: TGTGCCAGCAGCCCCAGTGGTTATAATTCACCCCTCCACTTT

j_gene: TRBJ1-3
abundance: .
v_gene: TRBV27
d_gene: TRBD1
CDR3aa: CASSLSRGPGGRSGNTIYF
CDR3nt: TGTGCCAGCAGTTTATCAAGGGGACCAGGGGGGAGAAGTGGAAACACCATATATTTT

j_gene: TRBJ2-3
abundance: .
v_gene: TRBV2
d_gene: TRBD2
CDR3aa: CASRINPGLASDTQYF
CDR3nt: TGTGCCAGCAGGATTAACCCAGGACTAGCGTCAGATACGCAGTATTTT

j_gene: TRBJ1-5
abundance: .
v_gene: TRBV6-6
d_gene: TRBD1
CDR3aa: CASYGPTGRQKQPQHF
CDR3nt: TGTGCCAGCTACGGCCCGACAGGGCGGCAGAAACAGCCCCAGCATTTT

j_gene: TRBJ1-1
abundance: .
v_gene: TRBV18
d_gene: TRBD1
CDR3aa: CASSFDRAGTEAFF
CDR3nt: TGTGCCAGCTCATTCGACAGGGCGGGGACTGAAGCTTTCTTT

j_gene: TRBJ1-6
abundance: .
v_gene: TRBV7-5
d_gene: .
CDR3aa: CARRVGHVSSPLHF
CDR3nt: TGTGCCAGAAGGGTGGGACATGTTAGTTCACCCCTCCACTTT

j_gene: TRBJ1-2
abundance: .
v_gene: TRBV27
d_gene: .
CDR3aa: CASSSGLTGYTF
CDR3nt: TGTGCCAGCAGTTCGGGACTGACGGGCTACACCTTC

j_gene: TRBJ1-4
abundance: .
v_gene: TRBV9
d_gene: TRBD1
CDR3aa: CASSPGQASNEKLFF
CDR3nt: TGTGCCAGCAGCCCCGGACAGGCGTCTAATGAAAAACTGTTTTTT

j_gene: TRBJ1-1
abundance: .
v_gene: TRBV30
d_gene: TRBD1
CDR3aa: CAWSSGRQGVTEAFF
CDR3nt: TGTGCCTGGAGTAGCGGACGACAGGGGGTCACTGAAGCTTTCTTT

j_gene: TRBJ2-1
abundance: .
v_gene: TRBV21-1
d_gene: .
CDR3aa: CASSKVETTSYNEQFF
CDR3nt: TGTGCCAGCAGCAAAGTCGAGACTACCTCCTACAATGAGCAGTTCTTC

j_gene: TRBJ2-3
abundance: .
v_gene: TRBV3-1/TRBV3-2
d_gene: TRBD2
CDR3aa: CASSQGLGRELMQYF
CDR3nt: TGTGCCAGCAGCCAAGGCTTAGGGCGGGAGCTGATGCAGTATTTT